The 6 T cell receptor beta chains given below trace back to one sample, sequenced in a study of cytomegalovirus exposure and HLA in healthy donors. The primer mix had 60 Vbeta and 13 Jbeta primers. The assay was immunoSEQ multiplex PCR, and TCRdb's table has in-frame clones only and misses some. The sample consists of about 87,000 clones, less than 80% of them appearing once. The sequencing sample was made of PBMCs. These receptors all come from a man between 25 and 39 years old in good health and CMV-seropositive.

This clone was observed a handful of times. CDR3 in amino acids: CASSQGQGDTDTQYF. The CDR3 region has the DNA TGTGCCAGCAGCCAAGGACAGGGGGACACAGATACGCAGTATTTT. The chain uses TRBV4-2 and TRBJ2-3; the match to TRBD1 covers 9 bases. With V trimmed by 1 base and J by 2 bases, 1 base remained unmatched. In germline, CDR1 is LGHNA, CDR2 YNFKEQ. The CDR3 runs 15 residues.

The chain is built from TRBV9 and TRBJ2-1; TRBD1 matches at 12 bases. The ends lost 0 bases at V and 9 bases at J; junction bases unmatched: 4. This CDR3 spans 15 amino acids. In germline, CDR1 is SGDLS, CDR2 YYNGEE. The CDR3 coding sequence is TGTGCCAGCAGCGTAGCCGGGACAGGGGGCAGTGAGCAGTTCTTC. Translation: CASSVAGTGGSEQFF. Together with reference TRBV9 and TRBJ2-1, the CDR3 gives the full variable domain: DSGVTQTPKHLITATGQRVTLRCSPRSGDLSVYWYQQSLDQGLQFLIQYYNGEERAKGNILERFSAQQFPDLHSELNLSSLELGDSALYFCASSVAGTGGSEQFFGPGTRLTVL.

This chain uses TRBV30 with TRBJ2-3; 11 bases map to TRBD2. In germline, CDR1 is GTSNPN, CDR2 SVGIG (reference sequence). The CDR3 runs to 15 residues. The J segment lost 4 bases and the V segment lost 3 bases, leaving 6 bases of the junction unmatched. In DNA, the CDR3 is TGTGCCTGGAGAGAGCTAGCGGGAGGCCCAGATACGCAGTATTTT. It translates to CAWRELAGGPDTQYF.

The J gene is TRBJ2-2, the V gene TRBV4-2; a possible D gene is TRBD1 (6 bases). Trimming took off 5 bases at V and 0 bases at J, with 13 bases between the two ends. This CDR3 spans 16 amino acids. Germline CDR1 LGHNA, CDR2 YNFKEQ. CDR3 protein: CASSSGAGTNTGELFF. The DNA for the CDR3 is TGTGCCAGCAGCTCAGGGGCAGGGACGAACACCGGGGAGCTGTTTTTT.

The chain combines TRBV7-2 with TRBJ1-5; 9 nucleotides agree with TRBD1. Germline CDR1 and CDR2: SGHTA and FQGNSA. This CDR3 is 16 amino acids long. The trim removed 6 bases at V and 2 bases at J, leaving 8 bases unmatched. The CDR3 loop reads CASRLTGGYGNQPQHF. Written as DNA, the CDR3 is TGTGCCAGCAGACTAACAGGGGGCTACGGCAATCAGCCCCAGCATTTT. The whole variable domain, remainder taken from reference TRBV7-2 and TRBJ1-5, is GAGVSQSPSNKVTEKGKDVELRCDPISGHTALYWYRQSLGQGLEFLIYFQGNSAPDKSGLPSDRFSAERTGGSVSTLTIQRTQQEDSAVYLCASRLTGGYGNQPQHFGDGTRLSIL.

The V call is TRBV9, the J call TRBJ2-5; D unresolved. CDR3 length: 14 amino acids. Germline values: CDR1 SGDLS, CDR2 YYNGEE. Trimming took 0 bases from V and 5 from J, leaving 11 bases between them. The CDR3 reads CASSVDPAGETQYF. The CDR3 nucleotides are TGTGCCAGCAGCGTAGACCCCGCCGGGGAGACCCAGTACTTC.